These 9 T cell receptor beta chains came from one sample sequenced in a study of shared clonotypes between healthy human individuals. Only in-frame clones appear in the TCRdb table, and some are missing; sequencing was by immunoSEQ multiplex PCR. The table lists 2 million to 2.5 million clones, approximately 94% of them singletons. What was sequenced was naive CD4+ T cells sorted from blood. Subset denoted: CD45RA+ positively selected. The receptors here all came from a man in his late teens or twenties in good health.

This rearrangement joins TRBV25-1 to TRBJ1-4; 8 bases fit TRBD1. Germline V gene sequence: CDR1 MGHDK, CDR2 SYGVNS. The CDR3 contains 15 residues. J lost 7 bases, V lost 1 base, and 5 bases had no gene match. CDR3 sequence reads: CASSEWTGWSEKLFF. The CDR3 DNA is TGTGCCAGCAGTGAATGGACAGGGTGGAGTGAAAAACTGTTTTTT. Drawing the rest from reference TRBV25-1 and TRBJ1-4, the complete variable domain is EADIYQTPRYLVIGTGKKITLECSQTMGHDKMYWYQQDPGMELHLIHYSYGVNSTEKGDLSSESTVSRIRTEHFPLTLESARPSHTSQYLCASSEWTGWSEKLFFGSGTQLSVL.

V and J are TRBV7-3 and TRBJ2-2; a possible D gene is TRBD1 (5 bases). There are 19 residues in the CDR3. V lost 4 bases, J lost 0 bases, and 21 bases lay in between. Looked up from germline, CDR1 is SGHTA and CDR2 is FQGTGA. The CDR3 DNA reads TGTGCCAGCAGCTCGCAAGCCCGACAGTACTCCGCGAACACCGGGGAGCTGTTTTTT. Translating it yields CASSSQARQYSANTGELFF.

This chain uses TRBV5-1 with TRBJ2-1; 8 bases are shared with TRBD1. The germline CDR1 and CDR2 sequences are SGHRS and YFSETQ. The ends lost 4 bases at V and 5 bases at J; junction bases unmatched: 8. The CDR3 loop spans 15 amino acids. CDR3 coding DNA: TGCGCCAGCAGCCCAGGACAGGGCATAAACAATGAGCAGTTCTTC. Translation: CASSPGQGINNEQFF.

The chain couples TRBV5-1 to TRBJ1-1, with D maybe TRBD1 (6 bases). From germline, CDR1 is SGHRS and CDR2 YFSETQ. The CDR3 extends over 13 amino acids. V gave up 3 bases and J gave up 10 bases, with 16 bases separating them. CDR3 sequence reads: CASSYTAQGRAFF. The CDR3 region has the DNA TGCGCCAGCAGCTATACAGCACAGGGTCGAGCTTTCTTT.

The rearrangement links TRBV4-3 to TRBJ2-5; D may correspond to TRBD1 or TRBD2 (6 bases each). Between the trimmed V and J ends, which lost 4 bases and 5 bases, there was a span of 8 bases. Germline lookup yields CDR1 LGHNA and CDR2 YSLEER. This CDR3 has 12 residues. The CDR3 here is CASSRGAETQYF. The CDR3 region has the DNA TGCGCCAGCAGCCGGGGGGCGGAGACCCAGTACTTC.

V gene TRBV7-9 combines with J gene TRBJ2-3; D is unclear. Trimming removed 5 bases at V and 0 bases at J, with 12 bases between. CDR3 length equals 15 residues. CDR1 and CDR2 from the germline V gene are SEHNR and FQNEAQ (reference sequence). CDR3 in DNA: TGTGCCAGCAGCCCCGCCCGATTTAGCACAGATACGCAGTATTTT. It specifies CASSPARFSTDTQYF.

This rearrangement joins TRBV28 to TRBJ1-2; 8 nucleotides match TRBD1. V shed 6 bases, J shed 2 bases, and the junction held 11 bases outside the gene matches. Germline assignment: CDR1 MDHEN and CDR2 SYDVKM. The CDR3 extends over 16 amino acids. CDR3 DNA: TGTGCCAGCAGCCTCGACAGGGGAGAAGGGAACTATGGCTACACCTTC. It translates to CASSLDRGEGNYGYTF.

The chain carries TRBV6-6 and TRBJ2-3, with D possibly being TRBD2 (6 bases). The V end lost 4 bases, the J end lost 4 bases, and 12 bases lay between the germline ends. CDR1 is MNHNY and CDR2 is SVGAGI in the germline V gene (reference sequence). CDR3 length: 14 residues. The CDR3 coding sequence is TGTGCCAGCAGTTGGGGGGACTCCCCAGATACGCAGTATTTT. Its protein is CASSWGDSPDTQYF.

The rearrangement links TRBV18 to TRBJ2-4; D is perhaps TRBD1 (5 bases). The V and J ends lost 0 bases and 10 bases respectively, with 13 bases between them. In germline, CDR1 is KGHSH, CDR2 LQKENI. The CDR3 is 14 residues long. In nucleotides, the CDR3 is TGTGCCAGCTCACCACCGGCGATAGGGGATATTCAGTACTTC. Amino acid sequence: CASSPPAIGDIQYF.